This TCR beta chain emerged from a study of regulatory and conventional T cells in RAG deficiency. The junction had 11 bases not matched to a gene; V was cut back by 5 bases and J by 8 bases. This CDR3 has 14 residues. Germline values: CDR1 SGHTA, CDR2 FQGNSA. Produced via immunoSEQ multiplex PCR; TCRdb's table is partial and in-frame only. Counted here are around 23,000 clones, 85% to 95% occurring once; the ten biggest clones make up about 0.73%. The sorted conventional CD4+ T cells were CD25-low and CD127-high, with genomic DNA sequenced. This same sample was also part of a study on regulatory T cells. As that study records: Amplification used 52 TRBV primers and 13 TRBJ primers.

The V and J genes are TRBV7-2 and TRBJ1-2, with 7 bases matching TRBD1. The material sequenced was CD4+ T cells sorted from blood. The receptor was isolated from a human donor in good health. CDR3 in amino acids: CASSIDRAGRGYTF. CDR3 nucleotides: TGTGCCAGCAGCATCGACAGGGCCGGTAGGGGCTACACCTTC.